Below are 18 T cell receptor beta chains sequenced from a single sample in a study of cytomegalovirus exposure and HLA in healthy donors. Amplification used 60 Vbeta primers and 13 Jbeta primers. Sequencing was performed with immunoSEQ multiplex PCR; in TCRdb, only in-frame clones are kept and a portion is missing. Among 130,000 to 150,000 clones listed, roughly 77% were seen once. The sequencing input was PBMCs. Every receptor here comes from a female donor in good health and CMV-seronegative.

V usage is TRBV7-2 and J usage is TRBJ2-7; D is perhaps TRBD2 (6 bases). This CDR3 is 14 amino acids long. The V end lost 3 bases, the J end lost 2 bases, and 11 bases lay between the germline ends. Germline assignment: CDR1 SGHTA and CDR2 FQGNSA. The DNA of the CDR3 is TGTGCCAGCAGCTTCGGGACTTACACCTACGAGCAGTACTTC. It yields the protein CASSFGTYTYEQYF. Looking up the rest from reference TRBV7-2 and TRBJ2-7 gives the full variable domain: GAGVSQSPSNKVTEKGKDVELRCDPISGHTALYWYRQSLGQGLEFLIYFQGNSAPDKSGLPSDRFSAERTGGSVSTLTIQRTQQEDSAVYLCASSFGTYTYEQYFGPGTRLTVT.

V is TRBV30 and J is TRBJ1-2; TRBD1 aligns across 7 bases. Germline V gives CDR1 GTSNPN, CDR2 SVGIG (reference sequence). The junction had 7 bases not matched to a gene; V was cut back by 0 bases and J by 3 bases. CDR3 length equals 15 residues. The CDR3 is CAWSVRRGHDYGYTF. The CDR3 coding sequence is TGTGCCTGGAGTGTACGTAGGGGGCATGACTATGGCTACACCTTC. The whole variable domain, filled in from reference TRBV30 and TRBJ1-2, reads SQTIHQWPATLVQPVGSPLSLECTVEGTSNPNLYWYRQAAGRGLQLLFYSVGIGQISSEVPQNLSASRPQDRQFILSSKKLLLSDSGFYLCAWSVRRGHDYGYTFGSGTRLTVV.

This chain joins TRBV7-2 and TRBJ1-3, with D hard to call. Trimming pared 3 bases from V and 0 bases from J, leaving 9 bases between. The CDR3 runs 15 residues. Germline V gives CDR1 SGHTA, CDR2 FQGNSA. The CDR3, as DNA: TGTGCCAGCAGCTTTTTTAAGAGCTCTGGAAACACCATATATTTT. Its translation: CASSFFKSSGNTIYF.

V usage is TRBV23-1 and J usage is TRBJ2-7; a weak D match, TRBD1 (5 bases). TRBV23-1 is given ORF status, its function remaining uncertain. V lost 0 bases, J lost 3 bases, and 12 bases lay in between. This CDR3 has 15 residues. In DNA form, the CDR3 reads TGCGCCAGCAGTCAATCGGGGCGGATGTTCTACGAGCAGTACTTC. Amino acids: CASSQSGRMFYEQYF.

This clone was observed once. The rearrangement links TRBV7-2 to TRBJ2-3, with D unresolved. The V gene's germline CDR1 is SGHTA and CDR2 FQGNSA. CDR3 length: 12 residues. Between the trimmed V and J ends, which lost 5 bases and 7 bases, there was a span of 10 bases. The DNA for the CDR3 is TGTGCCAGCAGCGCTTACTATCATACGCAGTATTTT. It is translated as CASSAYYHTQYF.

This clone has just one count. The chain couples TRBV7-9 to TRBJ1-4; a possible D gene is TRBD1 (6 bases). Germline assignment: CDR1 SEHNR and CDR2 FQNEAQ (reference sequence). The V and J ends lost 6 bases and 2 bases respectively, with 16 bases between them. The CDR3 runs 16 residues. The CDR3 sequence: CASRHNRGGTNEKLFF. The CDR3 nucleotides are TGTGCCAGCAGACACAACCGGGGGGGCACTAATGAAAAACTGTTTTTT.

The chain links TRBV5-6 to TRBJ1-5; no clear D gene. CDR1 is SGHDT and CDR2 is YYEEEE in the germline V gene. V lost 4 bases, J lost 1 base, and 6 bases lay in between. This CDR3 contains 13 residues. The CDR3 coding sequence is TGTGCCAGCAGCCGAGGGAGCAATCAGCCCCAGCATTTT. Protein: CASSRGSNQPQHF.

This rearrangement joins TRBV7-3 to TRBJ2-3, with 13 bases matching TRBD2. Germline V lookup: CDR1 SGHTA, CDR2 FQGTGA. The CDR3 contains 16 residues. J was trimmed by 4 bases and V by 6 bases; bases with no gene match: 7. CDR3 amino acids: CASRSLAGGHSDTQYF. For the CDR3, the DNA is TGTGCCAGCAGATCACTAGCGGGGGGGCATTCAGATACGCAGTATTTT.

V gene TRBV7-2 combines with J gene TRBJ1-2; D is uncertain. With 1 base removed from V and 0 bases from J, the gap between germline ends came to 6 bases. CDR1 and CDR2 (germline): SGHTA, FQGNSA. The CDR3 sequence is 14 residues long. CDR3 in DNA: TGTGCCAGCAGCTTAGGCCGGGCTAACTATGGCTACACCTTC. Translated: CASSLGRANYGYTF.

The chain is built from TRBV7-9 and TRBJ2-1; 7 nucleotides agree with TRBD1. This CDR3 has 18 residues. Looked up from germline, CDR1 is SEHNR and CDR2 is FQNEAQ (reference sequence). V shed 11 bases and J 0 bases; nucleotides not matched to a gene: 19. The CDR3 DNA sequence: TGTGCCTTCAACAGGAGACAGGGTAGGGGTAGCTCCTACAATGAGCAGTTCTTC. This encodes CAFNRRQGRGSSYNEQFF.

This chain connects TRBV27 to TRBJ1-2; the D is unclear. The V end was cut by 3 bases, the J end by 2 bases, with 7 bases between. Germline assignment: CDR1 MNHEY and CDR2 SMNVEV (reference sequence). The CDR3 covers 13 residues. DNA of the CDR3: TGTGCCAGCAGTTTCGGGTCAAACTATGGCTACACCTTC. It encodes CASSFGSNYGYTF.

The gene calls are TRBV11-2 and TRBJ2-7, with D possibly TRBD1 on 6 matching bases. CDR1 and CDR2 from the germline V gene are SGHAT and FQNNGV. CDR3 size: 13 residues. Trimming took off 5 bases at V and 3 bases at J, with 11 bases between the two ends. CDR3 in DNA: TGTGCCAGCAGCACAGGGTCGGTCTACGAGCAGTACTTC. Its translation: CASSTGSVYEQYF.

V and J are TRBV9 and TRBJ2-7, with D possibly matching TRBD1 (5 bases). V lost 3 bases and J lost 3, with 31 bases in between. This CDR3 is built from 20 residues. The germline V gene encodes CDR1 SGDLS and CDR2 YYNGEE. The CDR3 coding sequence is TGTGCCAGCAGCGCTTTTACCCCCCTGTCTCAGGACAAAACGGACTACGAGCAGTACTTC. Translated, it gives CASSAFTPLSQDKTDYEQYF.

V usage is TRBV19 and J usage is TRBJ2-7, with TRBD2 identical over 8 bases. The ends lost 6 bases at V and 4 bases at J; junction bases unmatched: 8. The CDR3 runs 14 residues. CDR1 is LNHDA, CDR2 SQIVND, per germline (reference sequence). CDR3 coding DNA: TGTGCCAGTAGGGATCAGAGCGGGAGTTACGAGCAGTACTTC. Amino acid sequence: CASRDQSGSYEQYF.

This chain uses TRBV5-4 with TRBJ2-3; no definite D call. Trimming took off 2 bases at V and 5 bases at J, with 6 bases between the two ends. Per the germline V gene, CDR1 is SGHNT and CDR2 is YYREEE (reference sequence). The CDR3 has 12 residues. The CDR3: CASSLVRDTQYF. CDR3 bases: TGTGCCAGCAGCTTAGTTAGAGATACGCAGTATTTT.

The chain is built from TRBV6-1 and TRBJ2-7, with D perhaps TRBD1 (6 bases). This CDR3 region has 13 residues. The V gene lost 8 bases and the J gene lost 2 bases, with 13 bases spanning the gap. Germline lookup yields CDR1 MNHNS and CDR2 SASEGT. The CDR3 is CASGTSPPYEQYF. As DNA, the CDR3 is TGTGCCAGCGGGACATCGCCCCCCTACGAGCAGTACTTC.

The CDR3 nucleotides are TGTGCCAGCAGCACAGGGACTAGCGGTTACAATGAGCAGTTCTTC. This encodes CASSTGTSGYNEQFF. The genes are TRBV5-6 and TRBJ2-1; TRBD2 agrees at 11 bases. CDR1 SGHDT and CDR2 YYEEEE come from the germline V gene. This CDR3 has 15 residues. After removal of 4 bases from V and 4 bases from J, the junction contained 4 bases not matched to a gene.

V gene TRBV19 combines with J gene TRBJ1-2, with D possibly being TRBD1 (5 bases). The V gene's germline CDR1 is LNHDA and CDR2 SQIVND (reference sequence). V was clipped by 6 bases and J by 2 bases, with 13 bases between them. CDR3 length: 14 residues. The CDR3 nucleotides are TGTGCCAGTAGGCCCCGGGGGGGGAACTATGGCTACACCTTC. Translation: CASRPRGGNYGYTF.